These 32 T cell receptor beta chains came from one sample sequenced in a study of CD8 T cells in Susac syndrome. The RNA, about 0.5 to 1 ug, was put through reverse transcription using random hexamers. One entry per CDR3 protein results from TCRdb running MiXCR on the immunoSEQ multiplex PCR reads. The data contain about 130,000 distinct CDR3 sequences, about 94% of them singletons. The sequenced sample was CD8+ T cells from PBMCs. Receptor source: a human donor with Susac syndrome.

This clonotype was detected only once. The CDR3 DNA is TGTGCCACCGTGGGACAGGGTCTCGAGCAGTACTTC. This gives the protein CATVGQGLEQYF. The V gene is TRBV6-6, the J gene TRBJ2-7; 9 nucleotides agree with TRBD1. The trim removed 10 bases at V and 6 bases at J, leaving 7 bases unmatched. The length of the CDR3 is 12 residues. In germline, CDR1 is MNHNY, CDR2 SVGAGI (reference sequence).

The chain uses TRBV4-3 and TRBJ2-3; 10 bases align to TRBD2. The CDR3 is 18 residues long. The V gene end was trimmed by 4 bases and the J gene end by 5 bases; junction bases not matched to a gene: 15. Looked up from germline, CDR1 is LGHNA and CDR2 is YSLEER. CDR3 region: CASSPGSSGLAGEDTQYF. DNA for the CDR3: TGCGCCAGCAGCCCAGGGTCGTCGGGGCTAGCGGGAGAAGATACGCAGTATTTT.

This clonotype showed up just a few times. This chain connects TRBV4-2 to TRBJ1-1; no reliable D call. CDR1 and CDR2 from the germline V gene are LGHNA and YNFKEQ. The CDR3 is 12 amino acids. V dropped 1 base and J dropped 11 bases, with 11 bases sitting between them. This CDR3 is CASSQGAGEAFF. As DNA, the CDR3 is TGTGCCAGCAGCCAAGGGGCAGGTGAGGCTTTCTTT.

J is TRBJ2-7 and V is TRBV30; either TRBD1 or TRBD2 may fit D (5 bases each). V gave up 1 base and J gave up 2 bases, with 12 bases separating them. The V gene's germline CDR1 is GTSNPN and CDR2 SVGIG (reference sequence). The CDR3 totals 14 residues. In DNA, the CDR3 is TGTGCCTGGAGTGCACCCAGGGACCCCTACGAGCAGTACTTC. Encoded protein: CAWSAPRDPYEQYF.

The rearrangement uses TRBV20-1 and TRBJ1-1; the match to TRBD1 covers 7 bases. The CDR3 runs 15 residues. The V gene's germline CDR1 is DFQATT and CDR2 SNEGSKA (reference sequence). J lost 3 bases, V lost 0 bases, and 7 bases had no gene match. The CDR3 is CSARDPGTEYTEAFF. CDR3 in DNA: TGCAGTGCTAGAGATCCCGGGACAGAATACACTGAAGCTTTCTTT.

This rearrangement joins TRBV7-9 to TRBJ1-2; weak D call: TRBD1 (6 bases). The germline CDR1 and CDR2 sequences are SEHNR and FQNEAQ (reference sequence). With 0 bases removed from V and 7 bases from J, the gap between germline ends came to 15 bases. CDR3 length: 15 amino acids. DNA for the CDR3: TGTGCCAGCAGCTTAGCGCTGGCAGGGGATGCTGGCTACACCTTC. The encoded protein is CASSLALAGDAGYTF.

This chain connects TRBV2 to TRBJ2-1; 16 bases are a match to TRBD2. This CDR3 is 19 amino acids long. Germline loops: CDR1 SNHLY, CDR2 FYNNEI. Unmatched junction bases numbered 8, after V lost 3 bases and J lost 3 bases. The CDR3 nucleotides read TGTGCCAGCAGTGACCAGGGACTAGCGGGGGGGCAGGTCTACAATGAGCAGTTCTTC. Residues: CASSDQGLAGGQVYNEQFF.

The chain carries TRBV27 and TRBJ2-7; tentative D call: TRBD1 (5 bases). Germline CDR1 reads MNHEY; CDR2 reads SMNVEV (reference sequence). This CDR3 is built from 16 residues. Trimming pared 3 bases from V and 0 bases from J, leaving 15 bases between. CDR3 loop: CASSFSVGAVSYEQYF. CDR3 DNA: TGTGCCAGCAGTTTTTCCGTAGGGGCCGTCTCCTACGAGCAGTACTTC.

The V and J genes are TRBV12-3 or TRBV12-4 and TRBJ2-3, with unresolved D. The CDR3 length is 14 residues. The V gene lost 3 bases and the J gene lost 2 bases, with 9 bases spanning the gap. The CDR3 loop is CASSFGHATDTQYF. Here the CDR3 DNA reads TGTGCCAGCAGTTTCGGTCATGCCACAGATACGCAGTATTTT.

This rearrangement joins TRBV6-2 or TRBV6-3 to TRBJ2-1, with 16 nucleotides matching TRBD2. The CDR3 is 19 residues long. Germline V lookup: CDR1 MNHEY, CDR2 SVGEGT. J lost 7 bases, V lost 6 bases, and 15 bases had no gene match. The CDR3 nucleotides read TGTGCCAGCAGGAACGGGGGACTAGCGGGAGGGGGAGCGGGGAATGAGCAGTTCTTC. Translating it yields CASRNGGLAGGGAGNEQFF.

This rearrangement joins TRBV2 to TRBJ1-5, with 10 bases matching TRBD1. This CDR3 has 18 residues. The ends lost 6 bases at V and 2 bases at J; junction bases unmatched: 13. Germline V gives CDR1 SNHLY, CDR2 FYNNEI. The CDR3 bases are TGTGCCAGCAGCTCGGGACAGGGGCCTAAGGTGGGCAATCAGCCCCAGCATTTT. Translated: CASSSGQGPKVGNQPQHF.

V and J are TRBV5-1 and TRBJ2-1; 12 nucleotides align to TRBD2. V dropped 4 bases and J dropped 8; count of bases not matched to a gene: 13. The germline V gene encodes CDR1 SGHRS and CDR2 YFSETQ. The CDR3 has 17 amino acids. The CDR3 region is CASSSGVLAGGHDEQFF. The CDR3 DNA reads as TGCGCCAGCAGCAGCGGAGTCCTAGCGGGGGGGCACGATGAGCAGTTCTTC.

The J gene is TRBJ1-4, the V gene TRBV11-2; D is possibly TRBD1 (6 bases). This CDR3 is 16 amino acids long. V shed 2 bases and J shed 1 base, with 11 bases lying between them. The germline CDR1 and CDR2 sequences are SGHAT and FQNNGV. As DNA, the CDR3 is TGTGCCAGCAGCTTATCTGGGGGGCAAACTAATGAAAAACTGTTTTTT. Its translation is CASSLSGGQTNEKLFF.

The chain has TRBV7-9 and TRBJ2-3; D may be TRBD2 (5 bases). The CDR3 covers 15 residues. Trimming took 9 bases from V and 2 from J, leaving 18 bases between them. Germline V gives CDR1 SEHNR, CDR2 FQNEAQ (reference sequence). In nucleotides, the CDR3 is TGTGCCAGTACGAGCCTAGCATCCCACACAGATACGCAGTATTTT. This translates into CASTSLASHTDTQYF.

V usage is TRBV28 and J usage is TRBJ1-1, with D possibly matching TRBD1 (6 bases). Germline V CDR1 and CDR2: MDHEN, SYDVKM. This CDR3 is built from 14 residues. Trimming took off 7 bases at V and 1 base at J, with 13 bases between the two ends. The CDR3 DNA reads TGTGCCAGCAAAGGTGGGGGCTGGAACACTGAAGCTTTCTTT. This translates into CASKGGGWNTEAFF.

This clonotype came up once. The J gene is TRBJ2-3, the V gene TRBV2; 13 bases map to TRBD2. The germline gives CDR1 SNHLY, CDR2 FYNNEI. V dropped 6 bases and J dropped 2; count of bases not matched to a gene: 8. The CDR3 length is 17 residues. The CDR3 spells CASRSLLAGGITDTQYF. CDR3 coding DNA: TGTGCCAGCAGAAGCCTACTAGCGGGGGGGATCACAGATACGCAGTATTTT.

The chain combines TRBV29-1 with TRBJ2-2; the D gene could be TRBD1 or TRBD2 (5 bases each). V lost 1 base, J lost 4 bases, and 13 bases lay in between. The CDR3 is made up of 15 amino acids. Per germline, CDR1 SQVTM and CDR2 ANQGSEA. Here the CDR3 reads CSVEGEQGITGELFF. As DNA, the CDR3 is TGCAGCGTTGAAGGGGAGCAGGGAATCACCGGGGAGCTGTTTTTT.

V usage is TRBV7-9 and J usage is TRBJ1-2; D is perhaps TRBD1 (5 bases). Germline V lookup: CDR1 SEHNR, CDR2 FQNEAQ (reference sequence). The CDR3 spans 15 residues. Trimming took off 4 bases at V and 4 bases at J, with 16 bases between the two ends. This CDR3 reads CASSSVGGGPYGYTF. The CDR3 coding sequence is TGTGCCAGCAGCTCCGTCGGGGGAGGGCCCTATGGCTACACCTTC.

This chain connects TRBV27 to TRBJ2-3, with unresolved D. This CDR3 is 14 amino acids long. Germline V gene data show CDR1 as MNHEY and CDR2 as SMNVEV (reference sequence). Trimming took off 3 bases at V and 2 bases at J, with 9 bases between the two ends. The DNA of the CDR3 is TGTGCCAGCAGTTTGGTAACCCCCACAGATACGCAGTATTTT. Its translation is CASSLVTPTDTQYF.

The gene calls are TRBV5-1 and TRBJ1-2; no firm D call. This CDR3 spans 18 amino acids. Per the germline V gene, CDR1 is SGHRS and CDR2 is YFSETQ. Between the trimmed V and J ends, which lost 0 bases and 3 bases, there was a span of 21 bases. In DNA, the CDR3 is TGCGCCAGCAGCTTGGGATTGGGTGGACCCCTTGGCGACTATGGCTACACCTTC. This translates into CASSLGLGGPLGDYGYTF.

In this sample, this clonotype turned up once. The chain combines TRBV4-1 with TRBJ2-7; 7 positions match TRBD1. Germline trimming cut 1 base from V and 8 bases from J; bases unmatched to any gene: 2. Germline loops: CDR1 MGHRA, CDR2 YSYEKL. The CDR3 has 12 amino acids. The CDR3 DNA is TGCGCCAGCAGCCAAGTGACAGGGAAGCAGTACTTC. The encoded protein is CASSQVTGKQYF.

This clonotype was found once. V and J are TRBV11-2 and TRBJ2-5; D not resolved. The ends were cut back, 3 bases at V and 4 bases at J, with 15 bases in the middle. The CDR3 covers 15 residues. Germline assignment: CDR1 SGHAT and CDR2 FQNNGV. The CDR3 DNA sequence: TGTGCCAGCAGCTTCGGGTCGAGGCTGGCAGAGACCCAGTACTTC. Residues: CASSFGSRLAETQYF.

The chain links TRBV9 to TRBJ1-4; 7 bases line up with TRBD1. The germline V gene encodes CDR1 SGDLS and CDR2 YYNGEE. The CDR3 is made up of 15 amino acids. Trimming at V came to 3 bases and at J to 0 bases, leaving 2 bases not matched to a gene. The CDR3 here is CASSEGTATNEKLFF. As DNA, the CDR3 is TGTGCCAGCAGCGAAGGGACAGCAACTAATGAAAAACTGTTTTTT.

The chain couples TRBV4-1 to TRBJ2-5, with 8 positions matching TRBD1. From germline, CDR1 is MGHRA and CDR2 YSYEKL. The CDR3 has 18 residues. J was trimmed by 3 bases and V by 2 bases; bases with no gene match: 14. The CDR3 region has the DNA TGCGCCAGCAGCCAAAACCCACCTTATGCAGGGGGCAAAGAGACCCAGTACTTC. Translating gives CASSQNPPYAGGKETQYF.

This clonotype was detected once. The V call is TRBV15, the J call TRBJ2-3, with a tentative D call TRBD2 (6 bases). The CDR3 extends over 16 amino acids. Germline lookup yields CDR1 LNHNV and CDR2 YYDKDF (reference sequence). V was shortened by 0 bases and J by 6 bases, with 16 bases between the two germline ends. The DNA of the CDR3 is TGTGCCACCAGCAGAGATAGCCGGGAGTGGTCGGATACGCAGTATTTT. Protein: CATSRDSREWSDTQYF.

V is TRBV12-3 or TRBV12-4 and J is TRBJ1-2; D gene uncertain. V lost 3 bases, J lost 11 bases, and 13 bases lay in between. The CDR3 runs to 12 residues. The CDR3 here is CASSLGGSRYTF. The CDR3 DNA reads TGTGCCAGCAGTTTGGGCGGATCACGGTACACCTTC.

This clonotype occurred once. This chain's CDR3 is CASSLGQGVNTEAFF. CDR3 sequence (DNA): TGCGCCAGCAGCCTGGGACAGGGGGTGAACACTGAAGCTTTCTTT. The V gene is TRBV4-1, the J gene TRBJ1-1; 11 bases line up with TRBD1. CDR1 and CDR2 from the germline V gene are MGHRA and YSYEKL. J gave up 0 bases and V 4 bases, and 1 base lay outside the gene matches. This CDR3 contains 15 residues.

The chain uses TRBV20-1 and TRBJ1-2, with 9 bases matching TRBD1. The CDR3 extends over 15 amino acids. Germline V gene sequence: CDR1 DFQATT, CDR2 SNEGSKA (reference sequence). With V trimmed by 0 bases and J by 7 bases, 9 bases remained unmatched. CDR3 sequence reads: CSARDEGQGIGGYTF. The CDR3 DNA sequence: TGCAGTGCTAGAGATGAGGGACAGGGTATTGGTGGCTACACCTTC.

The rearrangement uses TRBV9 and TRBJ2-1; D is tentatively TRBD1 or TRBD2 (6 bases each). The CDR3 spans 15 residues. Looked up from germline, CDR1 is SGDLS and CDR2 is YYNGEE. V lost 4 bases and J lost 6, with 17 bases in between. The chain's CDR3 is CASSHIGGLSNEQFF. In DNA form, the CDR3 reads TGTGCCAGCAGCCATATTGGGGGGCTTAGCAATGAGCAGTTCTTC.

This clonotype was recorded a few times. This chain uses TRBV7-2 with TRBJ1-2; no clear D. CDR1 SGHTA and CDR2 FQGNSA come from the germline V gene. The CDR3 is 15 residues long. Trimming took off 4 bases at V and 8 bases at J, with 20 bases between the two ends. The CDR3 is CASSSYATAEEGYTF. The CDR3 DNA reads as TGTGCCAGCAGCTCCTACGCGACCGCAGAGGAGGGCTACACCTTC.

The V and J genes are TRBV6-5 and TRBJ1-1; 7 nucleotides agree with TRBD1. The CDR3 loop spans 11 amino acids. Germline V gene lookup returns CDR1 MNHEY and CDR2 SVGAGI. With 8 bases clipped from V and 6 bases from J, the junction kept 3 bases outside the gene matches. The CDR3 bases are TGTGCCAGCTCGACAGGGTCTGAAGCTTTCTTT. Its translation: CASSTGSEAFF.

This chain joins TRBV4-1 and TRBJ2-1; tentatively, D is TRBD2 (6 bases). The germline CDR1 and CDR2 sequences are MGHRA and YSYEKL. The CDR3 is 13 residues long. V was shortened by 3 bases and J by 9 bases, with 12 bases between the two germline ends. CDR3 in DNA: TGCGCCAGCAGCCATCTCCCTAGCGTTGAGCAGTTCTTC. It specifies CASSHLPSVEQFF.